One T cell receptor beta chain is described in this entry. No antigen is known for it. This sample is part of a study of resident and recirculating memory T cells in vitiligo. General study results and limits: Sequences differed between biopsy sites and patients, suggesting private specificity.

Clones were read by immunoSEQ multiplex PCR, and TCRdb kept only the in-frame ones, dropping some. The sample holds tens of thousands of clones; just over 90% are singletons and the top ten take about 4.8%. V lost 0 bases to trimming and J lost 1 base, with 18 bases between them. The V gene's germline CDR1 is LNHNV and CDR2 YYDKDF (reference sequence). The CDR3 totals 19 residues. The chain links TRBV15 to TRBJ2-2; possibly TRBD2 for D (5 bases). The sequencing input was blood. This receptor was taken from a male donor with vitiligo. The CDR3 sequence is CATSRDTAWWEMNTGELFF. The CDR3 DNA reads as TGTGCCACCAGCAGAGATACTGCTTGGTGGGAGATGAACACCGGGGAGCTGTTTTTT.